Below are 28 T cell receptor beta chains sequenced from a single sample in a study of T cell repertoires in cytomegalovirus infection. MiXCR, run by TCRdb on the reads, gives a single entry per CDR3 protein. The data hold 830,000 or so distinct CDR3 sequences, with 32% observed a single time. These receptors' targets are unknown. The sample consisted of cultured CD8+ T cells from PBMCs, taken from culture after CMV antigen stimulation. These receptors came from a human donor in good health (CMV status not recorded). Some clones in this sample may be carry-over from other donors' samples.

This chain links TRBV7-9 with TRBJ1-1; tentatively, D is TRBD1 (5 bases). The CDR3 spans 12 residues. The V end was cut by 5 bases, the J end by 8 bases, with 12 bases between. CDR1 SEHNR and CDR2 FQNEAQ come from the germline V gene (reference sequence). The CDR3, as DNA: TGTGCCAGCAGCATGTCATCAGGGGAAGCTTTCTTT. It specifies CASSMSSGEAFF.

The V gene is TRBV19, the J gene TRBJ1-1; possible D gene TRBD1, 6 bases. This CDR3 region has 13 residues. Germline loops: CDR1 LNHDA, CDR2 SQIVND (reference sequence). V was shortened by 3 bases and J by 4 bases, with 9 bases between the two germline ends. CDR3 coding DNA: TGTGCCAGTAGTATCCCAGGGGTCACTGAAGCTTTCTTT. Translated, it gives CASSIPGVTEAFF. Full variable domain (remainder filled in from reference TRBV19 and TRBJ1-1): DGGITQSPKYLFRKEGQNVTLSCEQNLNHDAMYWYRQDPGQGLRLIYYSQIVNDFQKGDIAEGYSVSREKKESFPLTVTSAQKNPTAFYLCASSIPGVTEAFFGQGTRLTVV.

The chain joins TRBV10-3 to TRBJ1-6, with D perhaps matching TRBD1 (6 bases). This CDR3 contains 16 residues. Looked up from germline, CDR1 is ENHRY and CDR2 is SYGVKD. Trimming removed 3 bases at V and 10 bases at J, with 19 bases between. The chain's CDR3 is CAISDSGEGRGSPLHF. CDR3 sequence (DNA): TGTGCCATCAGTGATTCCGGGGAGGGGAGGGGGTCACCCCTCCACTTT.

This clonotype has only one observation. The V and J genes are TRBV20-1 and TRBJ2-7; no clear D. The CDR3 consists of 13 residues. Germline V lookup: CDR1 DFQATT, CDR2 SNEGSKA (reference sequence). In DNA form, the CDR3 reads TGCAGTGCTAGAGCCCGTCGTTCCTACGTGCAGTACGTC. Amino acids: CSARARRSYVQYV.

Written as DNA, the CDR3 is TGTGCCAGCAGTTTAGCGGGTATTCAAGAGACCCAGTACTTC. It yields the protein CASSLAGIQETQYF. The rearrangement joins TRBV12-3 or TRBV12-4 to TRBJ2-5; D call uncertain. The V end lost 0 bases, the J end lost 2 bases, and 7 bases lay between the germline ends. This CDR3 has 14 amino acids.

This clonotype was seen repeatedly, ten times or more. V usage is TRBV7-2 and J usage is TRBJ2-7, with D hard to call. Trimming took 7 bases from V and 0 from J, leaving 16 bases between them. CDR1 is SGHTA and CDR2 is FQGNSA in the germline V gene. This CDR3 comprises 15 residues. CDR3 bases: TGTGCCAGCACCCCGCTTGGGGATAGCTCCTACGAGCAGTACTTC. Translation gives CASTPLGDSSYEQYF.

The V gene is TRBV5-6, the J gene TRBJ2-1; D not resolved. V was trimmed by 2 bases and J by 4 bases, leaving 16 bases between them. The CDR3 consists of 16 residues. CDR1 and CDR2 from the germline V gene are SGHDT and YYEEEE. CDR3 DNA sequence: TGTGCCAGCAGCTTACTTTTTACATCGGAATACAATGAGCAGTTCTTC. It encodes CASSLLFTSEYNEQFF. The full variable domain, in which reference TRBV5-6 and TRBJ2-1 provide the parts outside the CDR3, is DAGVTQSPTHLIKTRGQQVTLRCSPKSGHDTVSWYQQALGQGPQFIFQYYEEEERQRGNFPDRFSGHQFPNYSSELNVNALLLGDSALYLCASSLLFTSEYNEQFFGPGTRLTVL.

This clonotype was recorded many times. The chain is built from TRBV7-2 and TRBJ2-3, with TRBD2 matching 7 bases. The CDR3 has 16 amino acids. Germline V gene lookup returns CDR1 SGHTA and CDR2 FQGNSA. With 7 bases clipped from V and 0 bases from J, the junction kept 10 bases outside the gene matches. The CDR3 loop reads CASIHPLGGSTDTQYF. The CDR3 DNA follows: TGTGCCAGCATTCATCCCCTCGGGGGGAGCACAGATACGCAGTATTTT.

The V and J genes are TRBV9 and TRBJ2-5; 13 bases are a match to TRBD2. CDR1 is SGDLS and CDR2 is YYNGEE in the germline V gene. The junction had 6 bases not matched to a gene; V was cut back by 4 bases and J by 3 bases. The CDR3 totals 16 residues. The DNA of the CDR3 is TGTGCCAGCAGCACGGGACTAGCGGGGATAAAAGAGACCCAGTACTTC. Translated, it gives CASSTGLAGIKETQYF.

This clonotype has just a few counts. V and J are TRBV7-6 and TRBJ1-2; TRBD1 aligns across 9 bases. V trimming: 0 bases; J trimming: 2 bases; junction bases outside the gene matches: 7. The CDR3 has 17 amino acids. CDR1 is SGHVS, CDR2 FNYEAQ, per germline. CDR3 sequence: CASSLAGGQGRNYGYTF. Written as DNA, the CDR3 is TGTGCCAGCAGCTTAGCGGGGGGACAGGGCAGAAACTATGGCTACACCTTC.

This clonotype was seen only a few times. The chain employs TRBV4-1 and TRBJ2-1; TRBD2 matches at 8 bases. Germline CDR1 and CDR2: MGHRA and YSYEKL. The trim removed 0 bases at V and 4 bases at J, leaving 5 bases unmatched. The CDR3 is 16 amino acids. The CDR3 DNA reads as TGCGCCAGCAGCCAAGAAGGCGGGGGGTTTTACAATGAGCAGTTCTTC. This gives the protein CASSQEGGGFYNEQFF.

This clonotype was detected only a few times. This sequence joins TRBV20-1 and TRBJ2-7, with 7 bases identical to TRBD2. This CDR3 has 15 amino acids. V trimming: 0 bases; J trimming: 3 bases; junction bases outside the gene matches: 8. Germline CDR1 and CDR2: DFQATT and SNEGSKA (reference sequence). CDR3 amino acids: CSARDQNVAGYEQYV. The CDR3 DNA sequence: TGCAGTGCTAGAGATCAAAACGTAGCGGGCTACGAGCAGTACGTC.

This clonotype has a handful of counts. Here the CDR3 reads CASSPGGDTVNTEAFF. CDR3 nucleotides: TGCGCCAGCAGCCCGGGGGGGGACACCGTGAACACTGAAGCTTTCTTT. The chain is built from TRBV4-1 and TRBJ1-1, with D possibly matching TRBD1 (6 bases). The CDR3 covers 16 residues. Trimming took 4 bases from V and 0 from J, leaving 15 bases between them. Germline CDR1 MGHRA, CDR2 YSYEKL.

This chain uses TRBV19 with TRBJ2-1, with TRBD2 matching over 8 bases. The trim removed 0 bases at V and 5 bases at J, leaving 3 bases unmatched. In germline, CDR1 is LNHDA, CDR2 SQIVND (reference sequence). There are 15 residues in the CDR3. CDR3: CASSIDPGLDNEQFF. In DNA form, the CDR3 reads TGTGCCAGTAGTATAGACCCGGGACTAGACAATGAGCAGTTCTTC.

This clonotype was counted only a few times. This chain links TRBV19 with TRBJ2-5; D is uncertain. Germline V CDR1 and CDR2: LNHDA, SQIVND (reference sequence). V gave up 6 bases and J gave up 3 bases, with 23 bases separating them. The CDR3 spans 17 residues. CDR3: CASSLRPLDWEKETQYF. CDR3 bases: TGTGCCAGTAGCCTGCGACCCCTCGACTGGGAAAAAGAGACCCAGTACTTC.

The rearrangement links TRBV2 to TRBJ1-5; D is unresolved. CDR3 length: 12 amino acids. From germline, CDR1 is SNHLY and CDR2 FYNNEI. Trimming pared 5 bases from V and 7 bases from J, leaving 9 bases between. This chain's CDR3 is CASSPQRQPQHF. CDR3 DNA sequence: TGTGCCAGCAGTCCTCAGCGACAGCCCCAGCATTTT.

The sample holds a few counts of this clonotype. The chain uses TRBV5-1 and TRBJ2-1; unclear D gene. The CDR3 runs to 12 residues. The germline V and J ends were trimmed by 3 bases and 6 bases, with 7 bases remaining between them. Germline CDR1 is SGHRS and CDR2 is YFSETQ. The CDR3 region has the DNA TGCGCCAGCAGCTATACGCCCAATGAGCAGTTCTTC. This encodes CASSYTPNEQFF.

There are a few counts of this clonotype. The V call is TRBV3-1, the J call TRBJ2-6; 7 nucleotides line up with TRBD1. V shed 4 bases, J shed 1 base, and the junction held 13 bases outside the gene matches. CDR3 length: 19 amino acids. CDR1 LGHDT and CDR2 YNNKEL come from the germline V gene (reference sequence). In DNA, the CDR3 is TGTGCCAGCAGCCTACCCGCCGGGACAGATTTTTCTGGGGCCAACGTCCTGACTTTC. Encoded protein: CASSLPAGTDFSGANVLTF.

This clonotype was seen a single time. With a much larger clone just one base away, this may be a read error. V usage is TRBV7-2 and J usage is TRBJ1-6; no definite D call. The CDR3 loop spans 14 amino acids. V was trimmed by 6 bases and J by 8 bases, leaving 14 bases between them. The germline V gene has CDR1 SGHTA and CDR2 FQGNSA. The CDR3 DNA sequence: TGTGCCAGCAGAAGGACGAATGTGGATTCACCCCTCCACTTT. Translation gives CASRRTNVDSPLHF.

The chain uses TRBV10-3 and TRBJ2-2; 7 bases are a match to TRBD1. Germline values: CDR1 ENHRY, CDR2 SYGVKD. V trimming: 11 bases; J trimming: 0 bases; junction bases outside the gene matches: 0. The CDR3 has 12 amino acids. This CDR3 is CAGQANTGELFF. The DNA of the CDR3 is TGTGCCGGACAGGCGAACACCGGGGAGCTGTTTTTT.

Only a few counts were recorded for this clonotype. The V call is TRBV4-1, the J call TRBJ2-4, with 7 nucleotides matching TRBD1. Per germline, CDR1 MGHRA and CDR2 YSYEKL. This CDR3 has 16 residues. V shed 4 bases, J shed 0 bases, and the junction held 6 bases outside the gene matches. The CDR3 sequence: CASSLGTAIAKNIQYF. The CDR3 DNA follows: TGCGCCAGCAGCCTGGGGACAGCTATAGCCAAAAACATTCAGTACTTC.

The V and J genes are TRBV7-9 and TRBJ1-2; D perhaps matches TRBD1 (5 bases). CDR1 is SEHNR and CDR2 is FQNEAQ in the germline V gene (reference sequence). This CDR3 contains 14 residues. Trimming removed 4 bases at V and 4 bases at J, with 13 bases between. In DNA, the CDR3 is TGTGCCAGCAGCTATGACAGTCTCTTCTATGGCTACACCTTC. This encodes CASSYDSLFYGYTF.

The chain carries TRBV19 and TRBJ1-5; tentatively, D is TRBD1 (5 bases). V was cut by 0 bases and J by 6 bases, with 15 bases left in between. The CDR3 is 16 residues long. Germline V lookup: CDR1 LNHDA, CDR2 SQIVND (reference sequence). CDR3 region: CASSIEMRSGGQPQHF. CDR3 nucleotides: TGTGCCAGTAGTATAGAAATGAGGTCGGGGGGTCAGCCCCAGCATTTT.

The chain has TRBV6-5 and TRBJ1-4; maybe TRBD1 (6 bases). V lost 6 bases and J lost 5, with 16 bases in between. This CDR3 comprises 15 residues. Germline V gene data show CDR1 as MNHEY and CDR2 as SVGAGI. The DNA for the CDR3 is TGTGCCAGCAGCCCGGACAGTGTAGGGAATGAAAAACTGTTTTTT. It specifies CASSPDSVGNEKLFF.

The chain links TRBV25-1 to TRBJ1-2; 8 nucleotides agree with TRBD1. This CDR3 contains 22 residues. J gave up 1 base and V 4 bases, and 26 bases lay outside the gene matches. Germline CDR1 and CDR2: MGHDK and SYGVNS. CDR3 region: CASSGSRVPDGQGSPHNYGYTF. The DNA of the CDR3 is TGTGCCAGCAGTGGTTCTCGAGTCCCGGACGGACAGGGTAGTCCGCATAACTATGGCTACACCTTC.

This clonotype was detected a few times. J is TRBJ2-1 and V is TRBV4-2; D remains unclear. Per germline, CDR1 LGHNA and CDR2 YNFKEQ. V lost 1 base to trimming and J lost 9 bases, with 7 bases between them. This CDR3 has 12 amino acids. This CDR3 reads CASSQGPGEQFF. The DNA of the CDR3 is TGTGCCAGCAGCCAAGGGCCAGGTGAGCAGTTCTTC.

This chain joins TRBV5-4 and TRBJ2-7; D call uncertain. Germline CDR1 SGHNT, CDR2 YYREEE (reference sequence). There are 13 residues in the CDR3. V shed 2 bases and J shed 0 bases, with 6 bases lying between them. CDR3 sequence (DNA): TGTGCCAGCAGCTTTGTCAACTCCTACGAGCAGTACTTC. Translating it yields CASSFVNSYEQYF.

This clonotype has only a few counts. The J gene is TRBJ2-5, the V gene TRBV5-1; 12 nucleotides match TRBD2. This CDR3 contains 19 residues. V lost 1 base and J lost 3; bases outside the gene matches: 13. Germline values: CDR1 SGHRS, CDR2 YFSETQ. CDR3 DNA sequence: TGCGCCAGCAGCTTGCCCAAACACGAACTAGCGGGGGGCGAAGAGACCCAGTACTTC. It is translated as CASSLPKHELAGGEETQYF.